These T cell receptor beta chains were read from a single sample in a study of blood T cell repertoires in COVID-19. Some clones are missing from TCRdb's copy, which holds only in-frame ones; the method was immunoSEQ multiplex PCR. The data show 200,000 to 250,000 clones, nearly 85% seen once. Sequenced: peripheral blood. All receptors derive from a woman in her 30s with COVID-19, enrolled during active disease. Each CDR3 is given with its conserved first and last residue. D genes are given only for firm matches. Where a row states a size, it is once, few, many or the class of an expanded clone; other rows omit it.

cdr3_nt cdr3_aa v_call d_call j_call clone_size
TGTGCCAGCACCTTAGTACAGATGAACACTGAAGCTTTCTTT CASTLVQMNTEAFF TRBV2 - TRBJ1-1 -
TGTGCCAGCAGCTTAGTAGGGACAGGGGCCGAAAAACTGTTTTTT CASSLVGTGAEKLFF TRBV7-2 TRBD1 TRBJ1-4 once
TGTGCCATCAGTACCGGGACAGGGACTTACAATGAGCAGTTCTTC CAISTGTGTYNEQFF TRBV10-3 TRBD1 TRBJ2-1 -
TGTGCCAGCCGCGCCCTACCCATTTCCAATGAGCAGTTCTTC CASRALPISNEQFF TRBV5-4 - TRBJ2-1 -
TGTGCCAGCAGCAAAAGGGACAGGGAGCCAGAGACCCAGTACTTC CASSKRDREPETQYF TRBV21-1 - TRBJ2-5 -
TGTGCCAGCAGCGTAGCCGCCCCAGGGGGCCCCTCCTACAATGAGCAGTTCTTC CASSVAAPGGPSYNEQFF TRBV9 TRBD1 TRBJ2-1 -
TGTGCCAGCAGGTTGGCAGGGAATTCACCCCTCCACTTT CASRLAGNSPLHF TRBV12-3/TRBV12-4 - TRBJ1-6 -
TGTGCCAGCAGCATTGCCGGGACAGGGGGCAGTGAAAAACTGTTTTTT CASSIAGTGGSEKLFF TRBV7-9 TRBD1 TRBJ1-4 -
TGTGCCAGCAGCGTAGTGGGGGGTGGGAACTATGGCTACACCTTC CASSVVGGGNYGYTF TRBV9 - TRBJ1-2 once
TGTGCCAGTAGATCAACTAGCGGGAGGTTAGATACGCAGTATTTT CASRSTSGRLDTQYF TRBV19 TRBD2 TRBJ2-3 -
TGCGCCAGCAGCTTCGACTACAGGGGCGATTCCGATTCACCCCTCCACTTT CASSFDYRGDSDSPLHF TRBV5-1 TRBD1 TRBJ1-6 few
TGTGCCAGCAGCCAAGGAACTGGGCAACACGAACATCAGCCCCAGCATTTT CASSQGTGQHEHQPQHF TRBV3-1/TRBV3-2 - TRBJ1-5 -
TGTGCCAGCGCATTAGCGGGACCGAACACCGGGGAGCTGTTTTTT CASALAGPNTGELFF TRBV25-1 TRBD2 TRBJ2-2 -
TGTGCCAGCAGCCCCCGGGACATGAAAGGTTTTAATGAGCAGTTCTTC CASSPRDMKGFNEQFF TRBV9 - TRBJ2-1 -